These 11 T cell receptor beta chains were all obtained from the same sample, sequenced in a study of shared T cell receptors in the human thymus. Clones were read by immunoSEQ multiplex PCR, and TCRdb kept only the in-frame ones, dropping some. The sample comprises about 500,000 clones, approximately 78% of which are singletons, and 0.013% rests with the top ten. The same data also went into a second study, on human thymus T cells.

What was sequenced was thymocytes. The receptor source for this set is a boy under two years old with a congenital heart defect.

This clone was recorded once. The J gene is TRBJ2-7, the V gene TRBV19, with 13 bases aligning to TRBD2. Germline V lookup: CDR1 LNHDA, CDR2 SQIVND (reference sequence). This CDR3 contains 16 residues. The V gene end was trimmed by 6 bases and the J gene end by 6 bases; junction bases not matched to a gene: 11. The CDR3 DNA reads as TGTGCCAGTAGCGCGCCCGGGACTAGCGGGATAGGCGAGCAGTACTTC. As protein: CASSAPGTSGIGEQYF. Together with reference TRBV19 and TRBJ2-7, the CDR3 gives the full variable domain: DGGITQSPKYLFRKEGQNVTLSCEQNLNHDAMYWYRQDPGQGLRLIYYSQIVNDFQKGDIAEGYSVSREKKESFPLTVTSAQKNPTAFYLCASSAPGTSGIGEQYFGPGTRLTVT.

The rearrangement uses TRBV2 and TRBJ2-5; 13 bases fit TRBD2. The CDR3 is 17 amino acids. The ends lost 7 bases at V and 5 bases at J; junction bases unmatched: 13. Germline lookup yields CDR1 SNHLY and CDR2 FYNNEI. In nucleotides, the CDR3 is TGTGCCAGCACAACGACTAGCGGGAGGCGCCCGAGGGAGACCCAGTACTTC. Its translation: CASTTTSGRRPRETQYF.

This clone has only one observation. This sequence joins TRBV5-4 and TRBJ1-6; D is unclear. Germline CDR1 is SGHNT and CDR2 is YYREEE (reference sequence). The CDR3 runs to 19 residues. V dropped 2 bases and J dropped 4 bases, with 22 bases sitting between them. In nucleotides, the CDR3 is TGTGCCAGCAGCTTCGGGGAGCTCGACCTGGAGGGTTATAATTCACCCCTCCACTTT. Translated, it gives CASSFGELDLEGYNSPLHF.

A remark on this clone: The sample has other DNA sequences that encode this CDR3 too. The chain has TRBV6-5 and TRBJ2-5; D unclear. CDR1 and CDR2 (germline): MNHEY, SVGAGI. This CDR3 is built from 11 residues. Trimming shortened V by 2 bases and J by 5 bases, and 3 bases separated the two germline ends. The CDR3 here is CASSYRETQYF. The CDR3 DNA sequence: TGTGCCAGCAGTTACCGGGAGACCCAGTACTTC.

V and J are TRBV7-8 and TRBJ2-5; no clear D gene. The germline CDR1 and CDR2 sequences are SGHVS and FQNEAQ. This CDR3 spans 11 amino acids. Trimming took off 5 bases at V and 5 bases at J, with 6 bases between the two ends. The CDR3 spells CASSPVETQYF. The CDR3, as DNA: TGTGCCAGCAGCCCAGTGGAGACCCAGTACTTC.

This rearrangement joins TRBV27 to TRBJ1-5, with 7 bases identical to TRBD1. Germline V lookup: CDR1 MNHEY, CDR2 SMNVEV (reference sequence). This CDR3 spans 17 amino acids. V dropped 3 bases and J dropped 11; count of bases not matched to a gene: 19. CDR3 residues: CASSFRARTGPPTSQHF. The CDR3 DNA follows: TGTGCCAGCAGTTTCCGGGCGCGGACAGGCCCCCCTACGTCCCAGCATTTT.

CDR3 sequence: CASSPGLAGVPSTETQYF. In DNA, the CDR3 is TGTGCCAGCAGTCCGGGACTAGCGGGAGTGCCCTCCACAGAGACCCAGTACTTC. The V and J genes are TRBV2 and TRBJ2-5; 14 bases fit TRBD2. V shed 5 bases, J shed 4 bases, and the junction held 12 bases outside the gene matches. Germline assignment: CDR1 SNHLY and CDR2 FYNNEI. The CDR3 covers 18 residues.

V and J are TRBV15 and TRBJ2-7; tentative D call: TRBD1 (6 bases). Trimming removed 4 bases at V and 2 bases at J, with 15 bases between. This CDR3 has 15 amino acids. CDR1 and CDR2 from the germline V gene are LNHNV and YYDKDF (reference sequence). The CDR3 coding sequence is TGTGCCACCAGCACAATGGACAGTCCAACCTACGAGCAGTACTTC. This translates into CATSTMDSPTYEQYF.

This clone was seen just once. The chain combines TRBV7-4 with TRBJ2-5, with D unresolved. The V and J ends lost 0 bases and 2 bases respectively, with 10 bases between them. The CDR3 runs 15 residues. Germline CDR1 reads SGHVT; CDR2 reads SQSDAQ. The CDR3 reads CASSLATRQQETQYF. The CDR3 DNA reads as TGTGCCAGCAGCTTAGCTACGAGGCAGCAAGAGACCCAGTACTTC.

The V gene is TRBV30, the J gene TRBJ2-3; TRBD2 matches at 8 bases. The CDR3 is 16 amino acids. Germline V CDR1 and CDR2: GTSNPN, SVGIG (reference sequence). The trim removed 3 bases at V and 0 bases at J, leaving 8 bases unmatched. The DNA for the CDR3 is TGTGCCTGGAGAACCCCCAAGCGGGAGAGCACAGATACGCAGTATTTT. This sequence encodes CAWRTPKRESTDTQYF.

This rearrangement joins TRBV29-1 to TRBJ2-7; 7 bases are a match to TRBD2. V dropped 2 bases and J dropped 1; count of bases not matched to a gene: 11. Germline assignment: CDR1 SQVTM and CDR2 ANQGSEA. CDR3 length equals 16 residues. This CDR3 reads CSVELGRGRVSYEQYF. As DNA, the CDR3 is TGCAGCGTTGAACTAGGCCGTGGGAGGGTTTCCTACGAGCAGTACTTC.